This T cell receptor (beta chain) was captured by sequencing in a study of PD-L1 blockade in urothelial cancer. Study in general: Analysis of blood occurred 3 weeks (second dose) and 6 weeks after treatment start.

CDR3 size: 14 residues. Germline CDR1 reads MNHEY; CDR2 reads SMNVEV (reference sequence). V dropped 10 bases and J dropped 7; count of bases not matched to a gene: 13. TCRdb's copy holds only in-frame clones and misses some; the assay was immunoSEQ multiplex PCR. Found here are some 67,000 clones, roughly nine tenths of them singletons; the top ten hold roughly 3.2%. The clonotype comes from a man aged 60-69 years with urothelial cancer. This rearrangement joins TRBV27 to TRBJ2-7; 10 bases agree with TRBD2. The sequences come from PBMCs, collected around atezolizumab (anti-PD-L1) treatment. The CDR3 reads CATLPSGSGREQYF. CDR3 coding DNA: TGTGCCACCTTGCCCTCTGGTAGCGGGAGGGAGCAGTACTTC.